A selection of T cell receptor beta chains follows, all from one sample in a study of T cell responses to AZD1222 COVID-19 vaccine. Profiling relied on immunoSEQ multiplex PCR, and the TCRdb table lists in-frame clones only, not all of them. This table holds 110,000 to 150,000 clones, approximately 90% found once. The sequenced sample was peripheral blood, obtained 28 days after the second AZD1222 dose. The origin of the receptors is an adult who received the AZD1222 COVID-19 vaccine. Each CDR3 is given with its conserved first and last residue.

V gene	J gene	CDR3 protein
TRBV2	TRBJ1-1	CASSRQGSDTEAFF
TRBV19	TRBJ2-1	CASSISGGLFGEQFF
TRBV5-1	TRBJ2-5	CASSLEGTSYGETQYF
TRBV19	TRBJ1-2	CASSISGTANGYTF
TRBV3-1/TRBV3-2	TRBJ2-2	CASRGKRGHTGELFF
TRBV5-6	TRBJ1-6	CASSTLGGPLHF
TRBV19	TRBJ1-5	CASSTYRQPQHF
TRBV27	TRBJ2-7	CASSLVGRSGYEQYF
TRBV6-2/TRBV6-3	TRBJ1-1	CASSYSRALGTEAFF
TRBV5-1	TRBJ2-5	CASSLAGRQETQYF
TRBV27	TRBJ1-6	CASSPTDSPLHF
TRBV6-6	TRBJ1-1	CASSSQGVGTEAFF
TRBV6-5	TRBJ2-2	CASSYEGGLFF
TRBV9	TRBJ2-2	CASSGTGELFF
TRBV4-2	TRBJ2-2	CASSQPSGGGPGELFF
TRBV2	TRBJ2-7	CASSTTYEQYF
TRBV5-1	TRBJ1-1	CASSFNEGGTEAFF
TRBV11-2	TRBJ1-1	CASSPTGGTEAFF
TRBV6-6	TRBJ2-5	CASSRGLAGGQETQYF
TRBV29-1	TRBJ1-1	CSGQRAGVRTEAFF
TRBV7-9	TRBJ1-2	CASSLHRETVGYTF
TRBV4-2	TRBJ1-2	CASSEGPTLNYGYTF
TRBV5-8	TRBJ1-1	CASSLVMNTEAFF
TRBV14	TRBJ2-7	CASSQLQGRGYEQYF
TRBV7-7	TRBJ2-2	CASSTNVGTGELFF
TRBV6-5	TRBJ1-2	CASSYDTARSDGYTF
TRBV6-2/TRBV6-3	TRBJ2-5	CASSHDRVGETQYF